Listed below are T cell receptor beta chains from one sample, sequenced in a study of cytomegalovirus exposure and HLA in healthy donors. Produced via immunoSEQ multiplex PCR; TCRdb's table is partial and in-frame only. The sample lists about 120,000 clones, 78% occurring once. Material for sequencing was PBMCs. These receptor sequences come from a man aged 25 to 40 in good health and CMV-seropositive. Each CDR3 is given with its conserved first and last residue. The D gene is left open where the match is weak. Clone size is not always given. Where it is, it says once, few, many or a class for expanded clones.

clone_size,v_call,d_call,j_call,cdr3_aa,cdr3_nt
few,TRBV11-3,-,TRBJ2-7,CASSTGQPSEQYF,TGTGCCAGCAGCACCGGACAGCCTTCGGAGCAGTACTTC
-,TRBV6-6,-,TRBJ2-1,CASSYDSLYNEQFF,TGTGCCAGCAGTTACGACAGCCTCTACAATGAGCAGTTCTTC
few,TRBV6-6,-,TRBJ1-2,CASTIGGVSYGYTF,TGTGCCAGCACCATAGGAGGGGTCTCCTATGGCTACACCTTC
-,TRBV27,TRBD1,TRBJ2-1,CASSSGTGHNEQFF,TGTGCCAGCAGTTCCGGGACAGGGCACAATGAGCAGTTCTTC
once,TRBV6-5,TRBD1,TRBJ2-1,CASSSTGGSYNEQFF,TGTGCCAGCAGTTCAACAGGGGGCTCCTACAATGAGCAGTTCTTC
-,TRBV5-1,-,TRBJ2-2,CASSLDSGGNTGELFF,TGCGCCAGCAGCTTGGATTCCGGCGGGAACACCGGGGAGCTGTTTTTT
-,TRBV30,-,TRBJ1-3,CAWCEGPGNTIYF,TGTGCCTGGTGCGAGGGCCCTGGAAACACCATATATTTT
once,TRBV6-4,TRBD2,TRBJ2-5,CASISGSTDKETQYF,TGTGCCAGCATCAGCGGGAGCACCGACAAAGAGACCCAGTACTTC
-,TRBV11-2,-,TRBJ2-2,CASSSGRGNTGELFF,TGTGCCAGCAGCTCCGGCAGGGGGAACACCGGGGAGCTGTTTTTT
few,TRBV29-1,-,TRBJ2-1,CSVEAVSSYNEQFF,TGCAGCGTTGAGGCGGTTAGCTCCTACAATGAGCAGTTCTTC
-,TRBV5-6,TRBD1,TRBJ2-1,CASSWPGQGGNEQFF,TGTGCCAGCAGCTGGCCGGGACAGGGAGGGAATGAGCAGTTCTTC
-,TRBV9,TRBD2,TRBJ2-7,CASSASGKTYEQYF,TGTGCCAGCAGCGCTAGCGGGAAAACCTACGAGCAGTACTTC
-,TRBV27,TRBD2,TRBJ2-7,CASSLRGTSGTSYEQYF,TGTGCCAGCAGTTTAAGAGGGACTAGCGGTACCTCCTACGAGCAGTACTTC
once,TRBV4-3,TRBD1,TRBJ1-4,CASSPENPGTANEKLFF,TGCGCCAGCAGCCCGGAGAACCCCGGGACAGCGAATGAAAAACTGTTTTTT
-,TRBV6-6,-,TRBJ2-2,CASTNVRVTGELFF,TGTGCCAGCACTAACGTCAGGGTTACCGGGGAGCTGTTTTTT
-,TRBV2,-,TRBJ1-1,CASRATGIEAFF,TGTGCCAGCAGGGCCACAGGGATTGAAGCTTTCTTT
-,TRBV13,-,TRBJ2-3,CASSLVGLAGVTDTQYF,TGTGCCAGCAGCTTAGTAGGCCTGGCAGGGGTTACAGATACGCAGTATTTT
-,TRBV18,-,TRBJ2-7,CASSPPQGTSVEQYF,TGTGCCAGCTCACCACCTCAGGGGACCTCAGTCGAGCAGTACTTC
-,TRBV28,TRBD2,TRBJ2-5,CASSSGGETQYF,TGTGCCAGCAGTTCCGGGGGGGAGACCCAGTACTTC